This is a list of T cell receptor beta chains from one sample in a study of cytomegalovirus exposure and HLA in healthy donors. The protocol was immunoSEQ multiplex PCR, while the TCRdb copy is restricted to in-frame clones and leaves out a portion. Of more than 150,000 clones in the sample, about 81% were seen once. The material sequenced was PBMCs. These receptors were obtained from a woman aged 18-29 years in good health and CMV-seropositive. CDR3s include the opening cysteine and the closing phenylalanine or tryptophan. Each record gives: clone size, V gene, D gene, J gene, CDR3 DNA, CDR3 protein. D genes are given only for firm matches. The size entry is marked missing in some rows and otherwise reads once, few, many or a size class.

clone size: NA
V gene: TRBV10-1
D gene: TRBD2
J gene: TRBJ2-3
CDR3 DNA: TGCGCCAGCAGTGGTAATAGCGGGGGGCCCACAGATACGCAGTATTTT
CDR3 protein: CASSGNSGGPTDTQYF

clone size: few
V gene: TRBV5-4
D gene: NA
J gene: TRBJ1-1
CDR3 DNA: TGTGCCAGCAGCGAAGGGACTCAGGGGAACACTGAAGCTTTCTTT
CDR3 protein: CASSEGTQGNTEAFF

clone size: once
V gene: TRBV4-2
D gene: TRBD2
J gene: TRBJ2-5
CDR3 DNA: TGTGCCACGGGGGGACTAGCGGGGGGAGGACAAGAGACCCAGTACTTC
CDR3 protein: CATGGLAGGGQETQYF

clone size: NA
V gene: TRBV7-9
D gene: NA
J gene: TRBJ2-3
CDR3 DNA: TGTGCCAGCCAGGCCGGGGCGGGAAAGACAGATACGCAGTATTTT
CDR3 protein: CASQAGAGKTDTQYF

clone size: NA
V gene: TRBV5-3
D gene: NA
J gene: TRBJ2-7
CDR3 DNA: TGTGCCAGAAGCTCCCTGGCTTCATTAGCCGGCTTTTACGAGCAGTACTTC
CDR3 protein: CARSSLASLAGFYEQYF

clone size: NA
V gene: TRBV11-3
D gene: TRBD1
J gene: TRBJ1-1
CDR3 DNA: TGTGCCAGCAGCGGACGACAGGGGAACACTGAAGCTTTCTTT
CDR3 protein: CASSGRQGNTEAFF

clone size: NA
V gene: TRBV6-5
D gene: TRBD1
J gene: TRBJ1-2
CDR3 DNA: TGTGCCAGCAGCTCCGCCAGGGGGTGGGCTGGCTACACCTTC
CDR3 protein: CASSSARGWAGYTF

clone size: NA
V gene: TRBV13
D gene: NA
J gene: TRBJ2-1
CDR3 DNA: TGTGCCAGCAGCTTATCAGTCAGGCGTTTAGAACTCTACAATGAGCAGTTCTTC
CDR3 protein: CASSLSVRRLELYNEQFF

clone size: NA
V gene: TRBV19
D gene: NA
J gene: TRBJ1-5
CDR3 DNA: TGTGCCAGTAGCGCCGGGAACAATCAGCCCCAGCACTTT
CDR3 protein: CASSAGNNQPQHF

clone size: NA
V gene: TRBV5-4
D gene: NA
J gene: TRBJ1-1
CDR3 DNA: TGTGCCAGCAGCCCGGTCTTATACGACAGCCCACGGGCGTGGACTGAAGCTTTCTTT
CDR3 protein: CASSPVLYDSPRAWTEAFF

clone size: NA
V gene: TRBV5-1
D gene: NA
J gene: TRBJ2-2
CDR3 DNA: TGCGCCAGCAGCTTGGCCCGGGGGACCGGGGAGCTGTTTTTT
CDR3 protein: CASSLARGTGELFF

clone size: NA
V gene: TRBV11-1
D gene: TRBD1
J gene: TRBJ2-7
CDR3 DNA: TGTGCCAGCAGCTCCTACTTACAGGGGGCCAACGAGCAGTACTTC
CDR3 protein: CASSSYLQGANEQYF

clone size: NA
V gene: TRBV2
D gene: TRBD1
J gene: TRBJ2-4
CDR3 DNA: TGTGCCAGCAGTGGGACAGGGGGGCACATTCAGTACTTC
CDR3 protein: CASSGTGGHIQYF

clone size: NA
V gene: TRBV28
D gene: NA
J gene: TRBJ2-6
CDR3 DNA: TGTGCCAGCAGGTCGGTTTCCTCTGGGGCCAACGTCCTGACTTTC
CDR3 protein: CASRSVSSGANVLTF

clone size: once
V gene: TRBV2
D gene: NA
J gene: TRBJ2-1
CDR3 DNA: TGTGCCAGCAGTGAACTTCGACAGACCTACAATGAGCAGTTCTTC
CDR3 protein: CASSELRQTYNEQFF

clone size: NA
V gene: TRBV6-4
D gene: TRBD2
J gene: TRBJ2-1
CDR3 DNA: TGTGCCAGCAGTGAGGGCGGGGGGGGCAATGAGCAGTTCTTC
CDR3 protein: CASSEGGGGNEQFF

clone size: NA
V gene: TRBV5-4
D gene: NA
J gene: TRBJ1-1
CDR3 DNA: TGTGCCAGCAGCTGGGACACGAACACTGAAGCTTTCTTT
CDR3 protein: CASSWDTNTEAFF

clone size: NA
V gene: TRBV15
D gene: TRBD2
J gene: TRBJ2-1
CDR3 DNA: TGTGCCACCAGCAGAAAACCCCCGGGACTAGCGTACAATGAGCAGTTCTTC
CDR3 protein: CATSRKPPGLAYNEQFF

clone size: NA
V gene: TRBV10-3
D gene: NA
J gene: TRBJ1-1
CDR3 DNA: TGTGCCATCAGTGGTAGTTCGGAGCGAGAAGCTTTCTTT
CDR3 protein: CAISGSSEREAFF

clone size: NA
V gene: TRBV15
D gene: NA
J gene: TRBJ1-4
CDR3 DNA: TGTGCCACCAGCAGAGAAGTAACCGCAGCTAATGAAAAACTGTTTTTT
CDR3 protein: CATSREVTAANEKLFF

clone size: NA
V gene: TRBV6-4
D gene: NA
J gene: TRBJ1-3
CDR3 DNA: TGTGCCAGCAGTGGAGCATGGACAGCTGGAAACACCATATATTTT
CDR3 protein: CASSGAWTAGNTIYF

clone size: NA
V gene: TRBV4-1
D gene: NA
J gene: TRBJ2-3
CDR3 DNA: TGCGCCAGCAGCCAATATGGGGGGAGCACAGATACGCAGTATTTT
CDR3 protein: CASSQYGGSTDTQYF

clone size: NA
V gene: TRBV5-4
D gene: TRBD1
J gene: TRBJ1-2
CDR3 DNA: TGTGCCAGCAGCTCCCAACTGGACAGGGGGATTGGCTACACCTTC
CDR3 protein: CASSSQLDRGIGYTF

clone size: NA
V gene: TRBV2
D gene: TRBD1
J gene: TRBJ2-2
CDR3 DNA: TGTGCCAGCAGCCCCGGGACAGGACGGACGATGTTTTTT
CDR3 protein: CASSPGTGRTMFF

clone size: few
V gene: TRBV7-9
D gene: TRBD1
J gene: TRBJ2-2
CDR3 DNA: TGTGCCAGCAGTACCGCGTACAGGGGGATGGCCGGGGAGCTGTTTTTT
CDR3 protein: CASSTAYRGMAGELFF

clone size: once
V gene: TRBV30
D gene: TRBD2
J gene: TRBJ2-5
CDR3 DNA: TGTGCCTGGAGGCCGGGACTAGCGGGGGAGGAGACCCAGTACTTC
CDR3 protein: CAWRPGLAGEETQYF

clone size: NA
V gene: TRBV2
D gene: TRBD2
J gene: TRBJ2-5
CDR3 DNA: TGTGCCAGCAGGTTCACTAGCGGGGGGCAAGAGACCCAGTACTTC
CDR3 protein: CASRFTSGGQETQYF

clone size: NA
V gene: TRBV2
D gene: NA
J gene: TRBJ1-2
CDR3 DNA: TGTGCCAGCAGTGCACAGGACACCCTCTATGGCTACACCTTC
CDR3 protein: CASSAQDTLYGYTF

clone size: NA
V gene: TRBV29-1
D gene: TRBD2
J gene: TRBJ2-7
CDR3 DNA: TGCAGCGTCCCTAGCGGGGGTTACGAGCAGTACTTC
CDR3 protein: CSVPSGGYEQYF

clone size: NA
V gene: TRBV28
D gene: TRBD1
J gene: TRBJ2-3
CDR3 DNA: TGTGCCAACACCTCAACCGGGACAGGGTGGGGTACGCAGTATTTT
CDR3 protein: CANTSTGTGWGTQYF

clone size: NA
V gene: TRBV5-1
D gene: NA
J gene: TRBJ2-7
CDR3 DNA: TGCGCCAGCAGCTTGGCGGGGGACTCCTACGAGCAGTACTTC
CDR3 protein: CASSLAGDSYEQYF

clone size: NA
V gene: TRBV25-1
D gene: NA
J gene: TRBJ2-2
CDR3 DNA: TGTGCCAGCAACGGCGGGGCCATGACCGGGGAGCTGTTTTTT
CDR3 protein: CASNGGAMTGELFF

clone size: NA
V gene: TRBV28
D gene: TRBD1
J gene: TRBJ2-3
CDR3 DNA: TGTGCCAGCTATACAGGGGGCCGGGTTACAGATACGCAGTATTTT
CDR3 protein: CASYTGGRVTDTQYF

clone size: NA
V gene: TRBV5-6
D gene: NA
J gene: TRBJ1-1
CDR3 DNA: TGTGCCAGCAGCCACAACGTCCGAGGCACTGAAGCTTTCTTT
CDR3 protein: CASSHNVRGTEAFF

clone size: few
V gene: TRBV5-4
D gene: TRBD1
J gene: TRBJ2-7
CDR3 DNA: TGTGCCAGCAGCTTATCGAGGGGGCGGGTCCTATACGAGCAGTACTTC
CDR3 protein: CASSLSRGRVLYEQYF

clone size: once
V gene: TRBV11-2
D gene: TRBD1
J gene: TRBJ1-2
CDR3 DNA: TGTGCCAGCAGCTTGACAGGGAAGAACTATGGCTATACCTTC
CDR3 protein: CASSLTGKNYGYTF

clone size: once
V gene: TRBV7-3
D gene: NA
J gene: TRBJ2-2
CDR3 DNA: TGTGCCAGCAGCTTAACCAGACTCATCCCCCCCGGGGAGCTGTTTTTT
CDR3 protein: CASSLTRLIPPGELFF

clone size: NA
V gene: TRBV5-6
D gene: NA
J gene: TRBJ2-7
CDR3 DNA: TGTGCCAGCAGCTTGATTCAGGCCCGGGGGGAGCAGTACTTC
CDR3 protein: CASSLIQARGEQYF

clone size: NA
V gene: TRBV19
D gene: NA
J gene: TRBJ2-1
CDR3 DNA: TGTGCCAGTAGTGCGCGGATCTACAATGAGCAGTTCTTC
CDR3 protein: CASSARIYNEQFF